Shown below are 3 T cell receptor beta chains from a single sample sequenced in a study of memory CD4+ T cells and cytomegalovirus serostatus. The sort gate was single viable CD3+CD4+CD8-CD45RO+ cells for memory CD4+ T cells. The table came from immunoSEQ multiplex PCR; TCRdb's copy has only in-frame clones and leaves some out. The table has under 55,000 clones, over 70% seen once. The sequenced sample was memory CD4+ T cells from blood. Every receptor here comes from an adult in good health and CMV-seropositive.

A word on this clone: At one end the junction does not follow the germline gene, possibly because of a read error. The chain joins TRBV30 to TRBJ1-2; no reliable D call. The CDR3 is 11 residues long. The germline CDR1 and CDR2 sequences are GTSNPN and SVGIG (reference sequence). CDR3 bases: TGTGCCTGGAGTGCTAATTATGGCTACACCTTC. It is translated as CAWSANYGYTF. Full variable domain (missing parts from reference TRBV30 and TRBJ1-2): SQTIHQWPATLVQPVGSPLSLECTVEGTSNPNLYWYRQAAGRGLQLLFYSVGIGQISSEVPQNLSASRPQDRQFILSSKKLLLSDSGFYLCAWSANYGYTFGSGTRLTVV.

This chain joins TRBV5-5 and TRBJ1-1; no firm D call. This CDR3 has 13 residues. The V and J ends lost 2 bases and 1 base respectively, with 6 bases between them. Germline values: CDR1 SGHKS, CDR2 YYEKEE (reference sequence). The CDR3 is CASSFMGNTEAFF. CDR3 DNA: TGTGCCAGCAGCTTTATGGGGAACACTGAAGCTTTCTTT.

This chain connects TRBV7-2 to TRBJ2-6; perhaps TRBD1 as D (7 bases). Germline V CDR1 and CDR2: SGHTA, FQGNSA. The V gene lost 5 bases and the J gene lost 4 bases, with 15 bases spanning the gap. The CDR3 extends over 16 amino acids. CDR3 nucleotide sequence: TGTGCCAGCAGCCCAGACAGGGCGGGAGGGGCCAACGTCCTGACTTTC. The encoded protein is CASSPDRAGGANVLTF. The full variable domain, its missing parts supplied by reference TRBV7-2 and TRBJ2-6, is GAGVSQSPSNKVTEKGKDVELRCDPISGHTALYWYRQSLGQGLEFLIYFQGNSAPDKSGLPSDRFSAERTGGSVSTLTIQRTQQEDSAVYLCASSPDRAGGANVLTFGAGSRLTVL.